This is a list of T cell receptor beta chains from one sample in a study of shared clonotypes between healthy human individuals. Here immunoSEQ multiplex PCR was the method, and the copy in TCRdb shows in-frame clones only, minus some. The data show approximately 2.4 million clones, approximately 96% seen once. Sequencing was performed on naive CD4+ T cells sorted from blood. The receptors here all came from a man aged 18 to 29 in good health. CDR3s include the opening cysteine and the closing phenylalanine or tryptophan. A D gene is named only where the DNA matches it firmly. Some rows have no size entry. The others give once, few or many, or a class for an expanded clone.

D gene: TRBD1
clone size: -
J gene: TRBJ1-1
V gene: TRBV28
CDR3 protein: CASRGTGANTEAFF
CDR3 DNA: TGTGCCAGCAGAGGGACAGGGGCGAACACTGAAGCTTTCTTT

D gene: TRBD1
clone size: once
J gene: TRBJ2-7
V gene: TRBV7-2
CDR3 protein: CASSQGVSYEQYF
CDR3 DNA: TGTGCCAGCAGCCAGGGGGTTTCCTACGAGCAGTACTTC

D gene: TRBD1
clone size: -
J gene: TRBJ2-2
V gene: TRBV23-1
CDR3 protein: CASSQSGQGAGELFF
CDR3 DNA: TGCGCCAGCAGTCAATCGGGACAGGGGGCAGGGGAGCTGTTTTTT

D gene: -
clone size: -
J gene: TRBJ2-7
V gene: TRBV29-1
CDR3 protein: CSVSLGRTVDEQYF
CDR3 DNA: TGCAGCGTGTCGCTTGGGAGGACAGTAGACGAGCAGTACTTC

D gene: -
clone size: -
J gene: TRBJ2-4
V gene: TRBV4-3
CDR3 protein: CASSQEAGNIQYF
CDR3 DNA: TGCGCCAGCAGCCAAGAGGCCGGAAACATTCAGTACTTC

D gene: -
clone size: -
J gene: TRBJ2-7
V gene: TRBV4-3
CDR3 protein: CASSQDLTYEQYF
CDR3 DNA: TGCGCCAGCAGCCAAGACTTGACCTACGAGCAGTACTTC

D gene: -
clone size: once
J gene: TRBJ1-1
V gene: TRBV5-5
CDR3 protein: CASSLSGHKNTEAFF
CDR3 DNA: TGTGCCAGCAGCCTGTCGGGACACAAGAACACTGAAGCTTTCTTT

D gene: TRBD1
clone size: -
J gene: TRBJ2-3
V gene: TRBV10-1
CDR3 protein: CASSGTVQDTQYF
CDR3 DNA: TGCGCCAGCAGCGGGACAGTTCAAGATACGCAGTATTTT

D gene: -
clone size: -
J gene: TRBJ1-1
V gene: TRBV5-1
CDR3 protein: CASSLRSGLNTEAFF
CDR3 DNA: TGCGCCAGCAGCTTGAGGTCAGGGTTGAACACTGAAGCTTTCTTT

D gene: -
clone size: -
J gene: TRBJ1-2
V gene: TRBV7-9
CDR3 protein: CASSLAEPGYTF
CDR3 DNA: TGTGCCAGCAGCTTAGCGGAGCCTGGCTACACCTTC

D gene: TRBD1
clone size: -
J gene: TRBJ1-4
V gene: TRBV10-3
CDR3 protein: CAISESQGAGEKLFF
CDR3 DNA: TGTGCCATCAGTGAGTCCCAGGGGGCAGGGGAAAAACTGTTTTTT

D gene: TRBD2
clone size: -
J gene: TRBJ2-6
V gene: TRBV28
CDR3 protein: CASQKAGTGANVLTF
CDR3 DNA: TGTGCCAGTCAGAAAGCGGGGACTGGGGCCAACGTCCTGACTTTC

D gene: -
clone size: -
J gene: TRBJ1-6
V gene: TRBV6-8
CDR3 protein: CASSYPPFRVAQCSYNSPLHF
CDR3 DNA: TGTGCCAGCAGTTACCCCCCTTTCCGGGTGGCCCAATGCTCCTATAATTCACCCCTCCACTTT

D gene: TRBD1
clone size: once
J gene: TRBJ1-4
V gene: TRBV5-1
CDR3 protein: CASSPLLGGKNEKLFF
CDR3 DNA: TGCGCCAGCAGCCCACTCTTAGGGGGCAAAAATGAAAAACTGTTTTTT

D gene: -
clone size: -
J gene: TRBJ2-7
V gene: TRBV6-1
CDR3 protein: CASNAGFPYEQYF
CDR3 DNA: TGTGCCAGCAATGCGGGGTTCCCCTACGAGCAGTACTTC

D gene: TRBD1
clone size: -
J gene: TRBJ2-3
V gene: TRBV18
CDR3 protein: CASSPGTEATQYF
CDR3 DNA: TGTGCCAGCTCACCAGGGACAGAGGCTACGCAGTATTTT

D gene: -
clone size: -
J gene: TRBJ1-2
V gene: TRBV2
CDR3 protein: CAGAAGINYGYTF
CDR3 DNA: TGTGCCGGCGCCGCGGGAATAAACTATGGCTACACCTTC

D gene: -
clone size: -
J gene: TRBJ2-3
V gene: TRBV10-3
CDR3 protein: CAISDGPGTDTQYF
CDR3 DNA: TGTGCCATCAGTGACGGACCGGGGACAGATACGCAGTATTTT

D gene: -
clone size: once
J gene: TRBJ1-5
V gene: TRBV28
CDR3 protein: CASSPTNGGNQPQHF
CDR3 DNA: TGTGCCAGCAGTCCGACAAATGGAGGCAATCAGCCCCAGCATTTT

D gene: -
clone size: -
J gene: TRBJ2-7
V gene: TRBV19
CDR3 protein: CASSPRSTEQYF
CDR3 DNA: TGTGCCAGTAGTCCACGATCAACCGAGCAGTACTTC

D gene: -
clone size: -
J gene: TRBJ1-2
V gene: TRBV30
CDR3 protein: CAWSLAGVTNYGYTF
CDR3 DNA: TGTGCCTGGAGTCTGGCGGGGGTGACTAACTATGGCTACACCTTC

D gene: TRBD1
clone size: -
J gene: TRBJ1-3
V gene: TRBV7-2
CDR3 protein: CASSWDRSSGNTIYF
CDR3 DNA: TGTGCCAGCAGCTGGGACAGGAGCTCTGGAAACACCATATATTTT

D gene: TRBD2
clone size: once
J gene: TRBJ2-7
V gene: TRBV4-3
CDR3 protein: CASSQEGEASGRLYEQYF
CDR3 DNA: TGCGCCAGCAGCCAAGAGGGAGAAGCTAGCGGGAGGTTGTACGAGCAGTACTTC

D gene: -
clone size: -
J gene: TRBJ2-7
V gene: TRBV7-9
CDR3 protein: CASSSNRGLRDEQYF
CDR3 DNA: TGTGCCAGCAGCTCAAACAGAGGGCTTCGGGACGAGCAGTACTTC

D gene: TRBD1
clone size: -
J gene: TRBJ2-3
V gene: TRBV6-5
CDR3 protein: CASRRTGTSTDTQYF
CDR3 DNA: TGTGCCAGCAGGCGGACAGGGACTAGCACAGATACGCAGTATTTT

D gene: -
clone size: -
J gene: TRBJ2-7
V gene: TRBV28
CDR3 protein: CASSFGENEQYF
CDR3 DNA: TGTGCCAGCAGTTTCGGGGAAAACGAGCAGTACTTC

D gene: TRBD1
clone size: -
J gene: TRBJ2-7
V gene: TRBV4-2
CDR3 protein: CASSQDLGGWNEQYF
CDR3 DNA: TGTGCCAGCAGCCAAGATCTAGGGGGCTGGAACGAGCAGTACTTC

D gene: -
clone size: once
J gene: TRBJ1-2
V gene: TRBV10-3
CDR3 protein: CAISETHRELKDGYTF
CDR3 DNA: TGTGCCATCAGTGAGACACACAGGGAGTTAAAGGATGGCTACACCTTC

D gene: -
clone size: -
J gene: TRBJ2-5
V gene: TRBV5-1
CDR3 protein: CASSPTPGPQETQYF
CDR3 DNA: TGCGCCAGCAGCCCGACTCCGGGACCGCAAGAGACCCAGTACTTC

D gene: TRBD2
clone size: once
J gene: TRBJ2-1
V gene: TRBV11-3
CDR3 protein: CASSSGTSGGNEQFF
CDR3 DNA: TGTGCCAGCAGCTCCGGGACTAGCGGGGGTAATGAGCAGTTCTTC

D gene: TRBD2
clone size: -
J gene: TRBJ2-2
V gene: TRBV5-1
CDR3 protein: CASSSTSGGYNTGELFF
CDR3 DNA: TGCGCCAGCAGTTCCACTAGCGGGGGATATAACACCGGGGAGCTGTTTTTT

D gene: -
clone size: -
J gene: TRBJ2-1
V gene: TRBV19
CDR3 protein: CASSYSPNSYNEQFF
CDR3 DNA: TGTGCCAGTAGTTATAGCCCGAACTCCTACAATGAGCAGTTCTTC

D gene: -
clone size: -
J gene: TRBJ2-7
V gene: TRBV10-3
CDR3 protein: CAISESGGRTYEQYF
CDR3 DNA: TGTGCCATCAGTGAGTCGGGGGGGCGTACCTACGAGCAGTACTTC

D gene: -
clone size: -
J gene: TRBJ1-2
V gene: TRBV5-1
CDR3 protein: CASSLTGTLFQGGYTF
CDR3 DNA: TGCGCCAGCAGCTTAACCGGGACTCTTTTTCAGGGGGGCTACACCTTC

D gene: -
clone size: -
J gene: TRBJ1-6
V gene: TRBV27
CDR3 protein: CASTHSRPWQLFSSYNSPLHF
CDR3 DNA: TGTGCCAGCACTCATTCCCGACCGTGGCAGCTCTTTAGCTCCTATAATTCACCCCTCCACTTT

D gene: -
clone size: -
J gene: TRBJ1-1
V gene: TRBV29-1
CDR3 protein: CSVDHTGLNTEAFF
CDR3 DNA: TGCAGCGTTGACCATACAGGATTGAACACTGAAGCTTTCTTT

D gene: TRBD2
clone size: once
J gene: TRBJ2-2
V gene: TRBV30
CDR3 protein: CAWSVWGGSTGELFF
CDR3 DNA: TGTGCCTGGAGTGTATGGGGGGGATCCACCGGGGAGCTGTTTTTT

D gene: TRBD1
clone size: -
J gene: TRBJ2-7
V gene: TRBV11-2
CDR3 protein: CASSADRAGYEQYF
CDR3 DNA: TGTGCCAGCAGCGCCGACAGGGCGGGCTACGAGCAGTACTTC

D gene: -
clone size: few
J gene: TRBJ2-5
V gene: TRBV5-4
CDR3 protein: CASSLGVQETQYF
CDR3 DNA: TGTGCCAGCAGCTTGGGGGTCCAAGAGACCCAGTACTTC

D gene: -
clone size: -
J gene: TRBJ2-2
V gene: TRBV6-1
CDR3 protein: CASLRGPNTGELFF
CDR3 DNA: TGTGCCAGCCTGAGGGGACCGAACACCGGGGAGCTGTTTTTT

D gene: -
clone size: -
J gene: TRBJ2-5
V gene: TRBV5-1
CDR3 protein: CASTSGVQETQYF
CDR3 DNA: TGCGCCAGCACATCGGGAGTCCAAGAGACCCAGTACTTC

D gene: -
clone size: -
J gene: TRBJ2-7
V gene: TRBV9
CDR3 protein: CASSVDASSYEQYF
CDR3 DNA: TGTGCCAGCAGCGTGGACGCCAGCTCCTACGAGCAGTACTTC

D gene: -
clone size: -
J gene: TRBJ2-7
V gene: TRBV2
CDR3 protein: CASSESGGVSYEQYF
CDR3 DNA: TGTGCCAGCAGTGAATCCGGCGGGGTATCCTACGAGCAGTACTTC

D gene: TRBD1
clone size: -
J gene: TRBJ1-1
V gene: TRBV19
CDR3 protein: CATEDRPGAGTEAFF
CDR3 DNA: TGTGCCACCGAGGACAGGCCTGGGGCGGGGACTGAAGCTTTCTTT

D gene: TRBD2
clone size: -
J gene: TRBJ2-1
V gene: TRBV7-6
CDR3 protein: CASSPYGAAGGHNEQFF
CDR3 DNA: TGTGCCAGCAGCCCATACGGGGCAGCGGGAGGGCATAATGAGCAGTTCTTC

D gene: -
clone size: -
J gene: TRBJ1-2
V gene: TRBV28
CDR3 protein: CASRSTANYGYTF
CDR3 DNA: TGTGCCAGCAGATCCACGGCTAACTATGGCTACACCTTC

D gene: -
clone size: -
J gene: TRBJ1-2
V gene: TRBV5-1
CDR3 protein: CASSGDTPGYGYTF
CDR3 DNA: TGCGCCAGCAGCGGGGACACCCCGGGCTATGGCTACACCTTC

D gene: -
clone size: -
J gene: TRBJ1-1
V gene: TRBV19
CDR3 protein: CASSIPRRENTEAFF
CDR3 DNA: TGTGCCAGTAGTATCCCCCGGAGGGAGAACACTGAAGCTTTCTTT

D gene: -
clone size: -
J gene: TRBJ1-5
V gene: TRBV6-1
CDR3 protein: CASSDGGRSNQPQHF
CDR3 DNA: TGTGCCAGCAGTGATGGGGGGCGAAGCAATCAGCCCCAGCATTTT

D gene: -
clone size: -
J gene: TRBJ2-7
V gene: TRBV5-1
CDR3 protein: CASSLGRAMTYEQYF
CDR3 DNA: TGCGCCAGCAGCTTGGGCAGGGCAATGACCTACGAGCAGTACTTC

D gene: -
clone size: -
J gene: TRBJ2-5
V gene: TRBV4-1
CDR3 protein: CASSSRGAGQETQYF
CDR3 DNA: TGCGCCAGCAGCTCCCGGGGGGCCGGGCAAGAGACCCAGTACTTC

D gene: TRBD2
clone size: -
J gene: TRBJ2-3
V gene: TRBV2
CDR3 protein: CASSRTSETDTQYF
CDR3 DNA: TGTGCCAGCAGTCGGACTAGCGAGACAGATACGCAGTATTTT

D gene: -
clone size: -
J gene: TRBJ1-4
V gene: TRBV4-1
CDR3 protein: CASRQVPGRNRVDNEKLFF
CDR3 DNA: TGCGCCAGCAGACAAGTCCCGGGCCGAAACAGGGTAGACAATGAAAAACTGTTTTTT

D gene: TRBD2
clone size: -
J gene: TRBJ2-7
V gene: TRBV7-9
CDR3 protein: CASRPTSGTYEQYF
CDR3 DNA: TGTGCCAGCAGGCCCACTAGCGGCACCTACGAGCAGTACTTC

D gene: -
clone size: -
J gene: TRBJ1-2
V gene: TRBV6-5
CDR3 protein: CASSYTRVNYGYTF
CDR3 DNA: TGTGCCAGCAGTTACACCAGGGTAAACTATGGCTACACCTTC